Listed below are T cell receptor beta chains from one sample, sequenced in a study of technical replicates of blood from four donors. Generated by immunoSEQ multiplex PCR, the TCRdb table keeps only in-frame clones and is missing some. The sample holds about 75,000 clones; around 97% are singletons and the top ten take under 0.3%. Sequenced: T cells isolated from PBMCs. The source is a human donor in good health. The CDR3 runs from the conserved cysteine through the conserved F or W.

V,length,J,CDR3
TRBV6-6,14,TRBJ2-5,CASAFLAGQETQYF
TRBV2,13,TRBJ1-1,CASTGQRNTEAFF
TRBV5-4,16,TRBJ2-3,CASSLDLGVGSDTQYF
TRBV11-2,14,TRBJ2-7,CASSFSGPRGEQYF
TRBV7-6,14,TRBJ1-1,CASSPGTGETEAFF
TRBV2,12,TRBJ2-1,CASMRSYNEQFF
TRBV9,15,TRBJ2-5,CASSASSGSQETQYF
TRBV7-6,16,TRBJ2-2,CASSLLTSGRAGELFF
TRBV4-1,17,TRBJ2-3,CASSQEGGASGTDTQYF
TRBV15,15,TRBJ2-1,CATSSGLAGDNEQFF
TRBV2,14,TRBJ2-4,CASSEGRSRNIQYF
TRBV15,12,TRBJ1-2,CATTDTRYGYTF
TRBV15,16,TRBJ1-5,CATRTGGLYSNQPQHF
TRBV28,11,TRBJ1-2,CASSLTGQNSF
TRBV6-5,15,TRBJ1-3,CASSYSRRSGNTIYF
TRBV30,14,TRBJ2-3,CAWSVQGFTDTQYF
TRBV6-1,14,TRBJ2-3,CASSDYSSTDTQYF
TRBV27,14,TRBJ2-7,CASSPGQGAYEQYF
TRBV4-2,16,TRBJ2-4,CASSPRLAGAKNIQYF
TRBV7-9,12,TRBJ1-2,CASSFSGEGYTF
TRBV9,16,TRBJ2-2,CASSPPGLPVTGELFF
TRBV18,14,TRBJ1-4,CASSPSGFNEKLFF
TRBV23-1,12,TRBJ2-3,CASSQMDRALFF
TRBV29-1,14,TRBJ1-4,CSVSQGATNEKLFF
TRBV19,14,TRBJ2-7,CASSMGDIPYEQYF
TRBV9,15,TRBJ2-3,CASSVIGSGTDTQYF
TRBV5-6,16,TRBJ2-5,CASSFWLAGQGGAQYF
TRBV27,12,TRBJ2-5,CASSTQGETQYF
TRBV7-3,10,TRBJ1-1,CATRGTEAFF
TRBV7-9,16,TRBJ2-3,CASTPWAGVVADTQYF
TRBV27,14,TRBJ2-1,CASRPGLGIKEQFF
TRBV6-6,14,TRBJ1-1,CASSTYRGNTEAFF
TRBV10-3,12,TRBJ2-7,CAISERGYEQYF
TRBV27,14,TRBJ2-5,CASSPRQDPIPQYF
TRBV18,14,TRBJ1-1,CASSPLGQGTEAFF
TRBV5-6,14,TRBJ2-5,CASSLVSWKETQYF
TRBV9,16,TRBJ2-3,CASSPRGAGAPDTQYF
TRBV4-1,17,TRBJ2-7,CASSQESGPGQSYEQYF
TRBV4-2,13,TRBJ1-1,CASSHAWTAEAFF
TRBV29-1,13,TRBJ2-7,CSVEVSGFGEQYF